A selection of T cell receptor beta chains follows, all from one sample in a study of blood T cell repertoires in COVID-19. Using immunoSEQ multiplex PCR, the repertoire was profiled, and TCRdb retains in-frame clones only, with some absent. The table lists over 110,000 clones, roughly 86% of them singletons. Sequenced material: peripheral blood. The receptors originated from a man between 65 and 85 years old with acute or convalescent COVID-19. Each CDR3 is given with its conserved first and last residue. D genes are given only for firm matches. Rows may omit the clone size; those that give it use once, few, many or a size class.

CDR3aa,CDR3nt,v_gene,abundance,j_gene,d_gene
CASSVGQANTGELFF,TGTGCCAGCAGCGTTGGACAGGCGAACACCGGGGAGCTGTTTTTT,TRBV6-2/TRBV6-3,-,TRBJ2-2,TRBD1
CASSESLANYNEQFF,TGTGCCAGCAGTGAAAGCCTAGCGAATTACAATGAGCAGTTCTTC,TRBV2,-,TRBJ2-1,-
CASSYSAGGERGYTF,TGTGCCAGCAGTTACTCGGCCGGGGGGGAGAGGGGCTACACCTTC,TRBV6-5,-,TRBJ1-2,-
CASSLPRNEQFF,TGTGCCAGCAGCTTGCCGAGGAATGAGCAGTTCTTC,TRBV5-4,-,TRBJ2-1,-
CASSLPGSSGYTF,TGCGCCAGCAGCTTGCCAGGGTCGTCTGGCTACACCTTC,TRBV5-1,-,TRBJ1-2,-
CASRRQVNTEAFF,TGTGCCAGCAGAAGACAGGTGAACACTGAAGCTTTCTTT,TRBV6-6,-,TRBJ1-1,-
CASSVGTGPNEKLFF,TGCGCCAGCAGCGTCGGGACAGGGCCTAATGAAAAACTGTTTTTT,TRBV5-1,-,TRBJ1-4,TRBD1
CASSQSPTGAGGYTF,TGTGCCAGCAGCCAATCCCCGACAGGGGCGGGCGGCTACACCTTC,TRBV16,few,TRBJ1-2,TRBD1
CASSPGTSPEQFF,TGTGCCAGCAGCCCCGGGACTAGCCCAGAGCAGTTCTTC,TRBV5-4,-,TRBJ2-1,TRBD2
CAWVQGTNEKLFF,TGTGCCTGGGTACAGGGAACTAATGAAAAACTGTTTTTT,TRBV30,-,TRBJ1-4,-
CASSFSGLAGNEQYF,TGTGCCAGCAGTTTCTCCGGACTAGCGGGTAACGAGCAGTACTTC,TRBV28,-,TRBJ2-7,TRBD2
CASSYPGLVGELFF,TGTGCCAGCAGTTACCCGGGACTAGTGGGGGAGCTGTTTTTT,TRBV6-5,-,TRBJ2-2,TRBD2
CASRRTGKETQYF,TGTGCCAGTAGACGGACAGGGAAAGAGACCCAGTACTTC,TRBV19,-,TRBJ2-5,TRBD1
CAWNRVEEKLFF,TGTGCCTGGAACAGGGTGGAGGAAAAACTGTTTTTT,TRBV30,-,TRBJ1-4,-
CAWKAGGYEQYF,TGTGCCTGGAAAGCAGGGGGTTACGAGCAGTACTTC,TRBV30,few,TRBJ2-7,TRBD1
CASSPYWRSGNTIYF,TGTGCCAGCAGCCCATACTGGCGGTCTGGAAACACCATATATTTT,TRBV3-1/TRBV3-2,-,TRBJ1-3,-
CASSLSAGGSSNEQFF,TGTGCCAGCAGCTTGTCAGCAGGGGGCTCCTCTAATGAGCAGTTCTTC,TRBV5-4,-,TRBJ2-1,TRBD1
CASSVEPGHPSNF,TGTGCCAGCAGCGTAGAACCGGGACATCCCAGTAACTTC,TRBV2,-,TRBJ2-7,-
CASSTAGDQETQYF,TGTGCCAGTAGTACAGCCGGGGACCAAGAGACCCAGTACTTC,TRBV19,-,TRBJ2-5,-
CASSSRGAGANVLTF,TGTGCCAGCAGCTCCCGGGGGGCGGGGGCCAACGTCCTGACTTTC,TRBV7-9,-,TRBJ2-6,-
CASSPRTPVTAGELFF,TGTGCCAGCTCACCCCGGACTCCTGTCACGGCCGGGGAGCTGTTTTTT,TRBV18,-,TRBJ2-2,-
CASSLETDTQYF,TGTGCCAGCAGCTTGGAGACAGATACGCAGTATTTT,TRBV7-9,-,TRBJ2-3,-
CASSPRTDQETQYF,TGTGCCAGCTCACCACGGACAGACCAAGAGACCCAGTACTTC,TRBV18,-,TRBJ2-5,-
CASSYGTGAGEQYF,TGTGCCAGCAGCTATGGGACAGGGGCAGGGGAGCAGTACTTC,TRBV7-8,-,TRBJ2-7,TRBD1
CASSSWDRWSEAFF,TGTGCCAGCAGCTCCTGGGACAGGTGGTCTGAAGCTTTCTTT,TRBV5-5,-,TRBJ1-1,TRBD1
CATGDRRYGYTF,TGTGCCACCGGGGACAGACGTTATGGCTACACCTTC,TRBV3-1/TRBV3-2,once,TRBJ1-2,TRBD1
CASSLAGTGYGYTF,TGTGCCAGCAGCTTGGCCGGGACTGGCTATGGCTACACCTTC,TRBV11-2,-,TRBJ1-2,-
CASRLGQDTDTQYF,TGTGCCAGTAGACTGGGACAGGACACAGATACGCAGTATTTT,TRBV19,-,TRBJ2-3,TRBD1